These T cell receptor beta chains were read from a single sample in a study of cytomegalovirus exposure and HLA in healthy donors. Produced via immunoSEQ multiplex PCR; TCRdb's table is partial and in-frame only. Of approximately 210,000 clones listed, approximately 86% are singletons. The sequenced sample was PBMCs. These receptors all stem from a woman aged 18-29 years in good health and CMV-seronegative. Both conserved end residues are part of each CDR3. A D gene is named only where the DNA matches it firmly. Expanded clones are given a class, and other clones once, few, many or no size at all.

d_gene	abundance	len	v_gene	j_gene	CDR3nt	CDR3aa
.	.	16	TRBV27	TRBJ2-1	TGTGCCAGCAGTTCCGTCTCGTGGGGTTCAGGGAATGAGCAGTTCTTC	CASSSVSWGSGNEQFF
TRBD2	once	15	TRBV19	TRBJ2-3	TGTGCCAGTACCGAACTAGCGGGAGGATCAGATACGCAGTATTTT	CASTELAGGSDTQYF
.	.	14	TRBV2	TRBJ1-1	TGTGCCAGCAGTGAAGGGTCAGGATACACTGAAGCTTTCTTT	CASSEGSGYTEAFF
TRBD2	.	16	TRBV30	TRBJ2-1	TGTGCCTGGAGTCGTCCTAGCGGGAGGATTCGGAATGAGCAGTTCTTC	CAWSRPSGRIRNEQFF
.	.	14	TRBV6-1	TRBJ2-4	TGTGCCAGCAGTAAACAGGGAGCCAAAAACATTCAGTACTTC	CASSKQGAKNIQYF
.	.	15	TRBV28	TRBJ1-6	TGTGCCAGCAAAGGGAGGGAATCCTATAATTCACCCCTCCACTTT	CASKGRESYNSPLHF
.	.	11	TRBV30	TRBJ2-7	TGTGCCTGGGGCTACCCGGGAAAGCAGTACTTC	CAWGYPGKQYF
TRBD2	.	14	TRBV5-1	TRBJ2-1	TGCGCCAGCACAGCGGGAGACACCTACAATGAGCAGTTCTTC	CASTAGDTYNEQFF
TRBD1	few	15	TRBV5-5	TRBJ2-5	TGTGCCAGCAGTTCGACAGGGGCCGTCCAAGAGACCCAGTACTTC	CASSSTGAVQETQYF
.	.	10	TRBV6-1	TRBJ1-1	TGTGCCACCATGAAGGGGGAAGCTTTCTTT	CATMKGEAFF
TRBD1	.	12	TRBV29-1	TRBJ1-2	TGCAGCGTTGGACAGGGGGCTGATGGCTACACCTTC	CSVGQGADGYTF
.	.	14	TRBV2	TRBJ1-5	TGTGCCAGCACCAAGGGACACCTCTCTCAGCCCCAGCATTTT	CASTKGHLSQPQHF
.	.	15	TRBV6-5	TRBJ2-7	TGTGCCAGCAGTTACTTAAGGGGGGGATCCTACGAGCAGTACTTC	CASSYLRGGSYEQYF